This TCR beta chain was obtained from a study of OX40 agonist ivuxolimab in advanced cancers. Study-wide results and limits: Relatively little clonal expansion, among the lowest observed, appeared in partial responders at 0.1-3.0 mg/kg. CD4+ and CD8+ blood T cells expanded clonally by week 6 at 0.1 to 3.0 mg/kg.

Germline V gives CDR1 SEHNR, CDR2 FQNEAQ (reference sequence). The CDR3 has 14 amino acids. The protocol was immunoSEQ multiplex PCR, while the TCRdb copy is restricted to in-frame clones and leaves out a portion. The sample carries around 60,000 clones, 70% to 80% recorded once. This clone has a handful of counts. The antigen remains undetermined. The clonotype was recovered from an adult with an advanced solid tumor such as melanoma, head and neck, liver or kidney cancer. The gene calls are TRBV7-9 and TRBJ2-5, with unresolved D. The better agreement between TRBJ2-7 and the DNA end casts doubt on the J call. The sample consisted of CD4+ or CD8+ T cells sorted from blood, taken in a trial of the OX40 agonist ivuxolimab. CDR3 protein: CASSLEGITYEQYF. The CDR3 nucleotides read TGTGCCAGCAGCTTGGAAGGCATCACCTACGAGCAGTACTTC.